This TCR beta chain was captured in a study of T cells in Graves' hyperthyroidism and ophthalmopathy (dated by TCRdb to between 2017 and 2020). Some background on the complete study: Peripheral blood was collected at initial diagnosis, before any treatment. To identify distinguishing TCR V-J signatures, a discovery cohort of 90 to 100 patients was used, comprising 43 with Graves' ophthalmopathy and around 60 with stable Graves' hyperthyroidism. Whether ophthalmopathy could be predicted prospectively was tested in an independent validation cohort made up of 18 to 20 hyperthyroidism patients plus 17 patients who later progressed to ophthalmopathy. The roughly 94 discovery patients were randomly divided into training and test sets at a 7:3 ratio. The study also compared thyroid tissue and blood T-cell repertoires from about 6 Graves' hyperthyroidism patients. After sampling, hyperthyroidism patients received methimazole starting at 30 mg daily, and ophthalmopathy patients received high-dose intravenous methylprednisolone. The paper reports TCR Vbeta CDR3 sequencing of over 120 peripheral blood samples: approximately 41 ophthalmopathy, some 80 hyperthyroidism and around 17 progressor patients.

The TCR beta CDR3 regions were amplified from RNA transcripts. A first-round RT-PCR of the TCR CDR3 used the HTBI primer set with the Qiagen OneStep RT-PCR kit. Libraries were constructed in a second round of multiplex PCR, after which size selection and purification were performed. Paired-end sequencing of the libraries was performed with 100 bp reads on an Illumina HiSeq2000. Processing in the source paper ran as follows. SOAPnuke was used to process the raw data, with reads discarded if the reads contained adapters or uncalled bases, had a mean Phred below 15, or lacked an exact constant-primer or identifier match. High-quality paired reads were merged using COPE v1.2.5, and each unique nucleotide sequence was defined as a clonotype. MiTCR v1.1 was used to align clonotypes to the IMGT TRBV, TRBD and TRBJ reference segments. The analysis included only V-J combinations with a frequency above 0.0001, which together covered more than 98% of the repertoires. The TCS score was defined as the ratio of F50 (clonal expansion) to E x V (chaos), calculated using BLOSUM62-based TCRdist between CDR3 peptides within each V-J. Welch's t-statistics and random forest reduced around 520 V-J features to some 14, which were used in a naive Bayes classifier (R e1071). TCRdb took the public reads, trimmed them with fastp at Q25, ran MiXCR for clone calling and kept in-frame beta chains. Rows with a matching CDR3 protein are joined into one entry that keeps the most common DNA and genes. TCRdb assigned the V and J calls; the authors' analysis was not used. This sample holds about 280,000 distinct CDR3 sequences; about 25% were observed only once. The ten biggest clones cover 20% to 30% of the sample.

Hyperthyroidism patients were newly diagnosed, with disease duration under 2 months, and aged 18 to 65 years. Patients with uncontrolled infections, other autoimmune diseases, pregnancy or lactation were excluded. Diagnoses were established on the basis of clinical symptoms, serum thyroxine and TRAb, thyroid ultrasound, and orbital computed tomography. For progressor patients, blood was drawn at the first diagnosis of hyperthyroidism, before any ophthalmopathy symptoms had appeared. Ficoll-Paque density gradient centrifugation was used to isolate PBMCs from under 11 ml of fresh peripheral blood. Progressor patients were first diagnosed with Graves' hyperthyroidism and then developed ophthalmopathy during follow-up. Total RNA was extracted using Trizol reagent, and RNA quality was assessed on an Agilent 2100 Bioanalyzer. Between the V and J ends, shortened by 0 bases and 1 base respectively, the junction contains 10 bases. Via the germline V gene, CDR1 is LGHNA and CDR2 YNFKEQ. The CDR3 numbers 16 residues from cysteine through phenylalanine. Only the CDR3 DNA is retained, 48 bases long and in frame from the first base.

Comment on this clonotype: Its antigen is still unknown. Per-base quality was not reported, and no clone a single base away is much larger than it.

On the study overall, not on this receptor specifically: No statistical method was used to set the sample size in advance, and investigators knew the group allocation. Ophthalmopathy was separated from stable hyperthyroidism by a 13 V-J signature model, with over 85% sensitivity and about 81% specificity obtained in cross-validation and 80%/75% obtained in testing. Most expanded thyroid clonotypes (frequency above 0.001) were also detected in blood, suggesting blood repertoires may reflect thyroid immune responses. In validation, progression to ophthalmopathy was predicted by the model with 65% to 71% sensitivity and roughly 72% specificity, a median of roughly 6 months before onset.

This TCR came from a man in his forties with Graves' hyperthyroidism that later progressed to Graves' ophthalmopathy. Sequenced material: blood. The chain is assembled from TRBV4-2 and TRBJ1-3, with TRBD1 as a weak D call on 6 bases. For the CDR3, the sequence is CASSQDFQGSGNTIYF. The bases read TGTGCCAGCAGCCAAGATTTTCAGGGGTCTGGAAACACCATATATTTT.